The present T cell receptor (beta chain) was sequenced within a study of T cell responses to AZD1222 COVID-19 vaccine. The germline CDR1 and CDR2 sequences are KGHSH and LQKENI. J lost 2 bases, V lost 3 bases, and 10 bases had no gene match. The CDR3 has 16 amino acids. Here immunoSEQ multiplex PCR was the method, and the copy in TCRdb shows in-frame clones only, minus some. The sample lists roughly 180,000 clones; about 89% were seen once. The chain uses TRBV18 and TRBJ2-7, with 7 bases identical to TRBD2. The TCR comes from an adult in good health. The specimen was peripheral blood, collected on day 0 of AZD1222 vaccination. CDR3 loop: CASSPSAGTNAYEQYF. CDR3 nucleotides: TGTGCCAGCTCACCCTCAGCCGGGACTAATGCCTACGAGCAGTACTTC.